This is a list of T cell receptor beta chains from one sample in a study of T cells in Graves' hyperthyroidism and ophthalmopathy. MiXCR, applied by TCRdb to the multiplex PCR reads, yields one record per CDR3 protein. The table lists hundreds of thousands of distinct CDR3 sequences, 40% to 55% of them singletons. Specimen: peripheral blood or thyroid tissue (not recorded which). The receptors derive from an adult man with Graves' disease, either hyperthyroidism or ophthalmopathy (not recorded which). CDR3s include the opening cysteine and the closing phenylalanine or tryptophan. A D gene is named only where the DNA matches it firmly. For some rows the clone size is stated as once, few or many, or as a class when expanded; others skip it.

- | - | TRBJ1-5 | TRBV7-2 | CASSPAQGTNQPQHF | TGTGCCAGCAGCCCGGCCCAGGGGACCAATCAGCCCCAGCATTTT
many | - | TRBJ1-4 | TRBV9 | CASSVTLRPIQEELFF | TGTGCCAGCAGCGTAACTCTTCGTCCAATCCAGGAGGAACTGTTTTTT
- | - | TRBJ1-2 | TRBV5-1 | CASSSFPTSEGPYGYTF | TGCGCCAGCAGCTCTTTCCCCACGAGTGAGGGACCCTATGGCTACACCTTC
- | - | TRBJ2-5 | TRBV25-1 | CASSESHGSQETQYF | TGTGCCAGCAGTGAATCCCATGGCAGCCAAGAGACCCAGTACTTC
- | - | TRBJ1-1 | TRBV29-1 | CSAVPAGGLNTEAFF | TGCAGCGCCGTACCTGCTGGGGGTCTGAACACTGAAGCTTTCTTT
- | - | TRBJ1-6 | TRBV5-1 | CASSLATGDNSPLHF | TGCGCCAGCAGCTTGGCAACGGGGGATAATTCACCCCTCCACTTT
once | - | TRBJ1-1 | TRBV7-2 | CASSQTEATNEAFF | TGTGCCAGCAGCCAGACGGAAGCAACTAATGAAGCTTTCTTT
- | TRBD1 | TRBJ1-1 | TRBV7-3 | CASSSGQGVTEAFF | TGTGCCAGCAGCTCAGGACAGGGGGTCACTGAAGCTTTCTTT
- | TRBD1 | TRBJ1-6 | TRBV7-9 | CASSPPGTGYNSPLHF | TGTGCCAGCAGTCCGCCCGGGACAGGGTATAATTCACCCCTCCACTTT
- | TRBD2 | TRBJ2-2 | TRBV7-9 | CASSFEGTSGNTGELFF | TGTGCCAGCAGCTTTGAGGGGACTAGCGGGAACACCGGGGAGCTGTTTTTT
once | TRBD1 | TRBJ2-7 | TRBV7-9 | CASSSGFRGCTYEQYF | TGTGCCAGCAGCTCCGGTTTCAGGGGGTGCACCTACGAGCAGTACTTC
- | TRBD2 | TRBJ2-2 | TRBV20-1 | CSAREPRAGATNTGELFF | TGCAGTGCTAGAGAACCAAGAGCGGGAGCCACGAACACCGGGGAGCTGTTTTTT
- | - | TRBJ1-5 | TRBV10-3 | CAIAGAGSNQPQHF | TGTGCCATTGCCGGGGCAGGGAGCAATCAGCCCCAGCATTTT
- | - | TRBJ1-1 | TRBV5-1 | CASSLESGPTEAFF | TGCGCCAGCAGCTTGGAAAGTGGGCCGACTGAAGCTTTCTTT
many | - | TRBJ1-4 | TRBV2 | CASSLGAGPVFF | TGTGCCAGCAGCCTCGGGGCCGGGCCGGTGTTTTTT
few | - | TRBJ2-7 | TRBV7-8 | CASSLVSGQNSYEQYF | TGTGCCAGCAGCTTAGTTTCGGGGCAGAACTCCTACGAGCAGTACTTC
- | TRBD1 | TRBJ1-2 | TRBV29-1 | CSVDTGGGYTF | TGCAGCGTGGATACAGGGGGTGGCTACACCTTC
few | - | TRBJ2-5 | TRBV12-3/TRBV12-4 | CASTQEGSGTQYF | TGTGCCAGCACCCAAGAGGGATCGGGGACCCAGTACTTC
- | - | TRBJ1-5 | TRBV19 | CASSITRGNQPQHF | TGTGCCAGTAGTATTACCAGGGGCAATCAGCCCCAGCATTTT
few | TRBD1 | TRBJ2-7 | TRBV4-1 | CASSQVTGQGVYEQYF | TGCGCCAGCAGCCAGGTTACCGGACAGGGAGTCTACGAGCAGTACTTC
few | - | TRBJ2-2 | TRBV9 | CASSVGISAFTAGELFF | TGTGCCAGCAGCGTAGGCATTTCGGCTTTTACTGCCGGGGAGCTGTTTTTT
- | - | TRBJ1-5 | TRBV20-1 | CSASLSAINQPQHF | TGCAGTGCTAGTCTGTCGGCCATCAATCAGCCCCAGCATTTT
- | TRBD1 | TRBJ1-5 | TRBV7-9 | CASSLAKIGQGGNSNQPQHF | TGTGCCAGCAGCTTGGCCAAGATCGGACAGGGGGGGAATAGCAATCAGCCCCAGCATTTT
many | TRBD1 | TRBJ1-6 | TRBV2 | CATRVPGQSSPLHF | TGTGCCACCAGAGTACCGGGACAGTCTTCACCCCTCCACTTT
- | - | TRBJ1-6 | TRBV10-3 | CAISVRGLNSPLHF | TGTGCCATCAGTGTCCGGGGGCTAAATTCACCCCTCCACTTT
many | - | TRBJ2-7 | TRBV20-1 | CSASQDRASYEQYF | TGCAGTGCTTCACAAGACCGGGCCTCCTACGAGCAGTACTTC
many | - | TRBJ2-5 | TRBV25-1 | CASSEYGAPTQYF | TGTGCCAGCAGTGAATATGGAGCGCCGACCCAGTACTTC
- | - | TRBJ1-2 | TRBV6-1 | CASSERLHPPGGYTF | TGTGCCAGCAGTGAAAGGCTCCACCCTCCTGGCGGCTACACCTTC
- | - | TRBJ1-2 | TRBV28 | CASSGTAYYGYTF | TGTGCCAGCAGTGGAACAGCCTACTATGGCTACACCTTC
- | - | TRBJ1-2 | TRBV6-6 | CASGEQEANYGYTF | TGTGCCAGCGGGGAGCAGGAAGCTAACTATGGCTACACCTTC
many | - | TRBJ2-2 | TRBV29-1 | CSGENTARGELFF | TGCAGCGGGGAAAACACGGCCCGCGGGGAGCTGTTTTTT
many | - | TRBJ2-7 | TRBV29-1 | CSVAPNRAGGEQYF | TGCAGCGTTGCCCCCAACAGGGCAGGTGGCGAGCAGTACTTC
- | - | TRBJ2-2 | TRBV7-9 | CASTRTQGRRIGELFF | TGTGCCAGCACCCGCACCCAGGGGAGGAGAATCGGGGAGCTGTTTTTT
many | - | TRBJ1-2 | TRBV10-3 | CATRDHQGNYGYTF | TGTGCCACAAGAGACCATCAGGGGAACTATGGCTACACCTTC
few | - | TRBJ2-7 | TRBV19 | CASSGRGVRPYEQYF | TGTGCCAGTAGTGGCAGGGGCGTGCGACCCTACGAGCAGTACTTC
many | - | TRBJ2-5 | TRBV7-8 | CASSLGVTQETQYF | TGTGCCAGCAGCTTAGGGGTAACCCAAGAGACCCAGTACTTC
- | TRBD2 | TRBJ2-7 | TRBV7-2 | CASSQAGAGSSYEQYF | TGTGCCAGCAGCCAAGCGGGGGCAGGATCCTCCTACGAGCAGTACTTC
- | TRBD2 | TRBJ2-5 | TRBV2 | CASNRLAGGKETQYF | TGTGCCAGCAACCGGCTGGCGGGGGGGAAAGAGACCCAGTACTTC
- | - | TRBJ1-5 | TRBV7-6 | CASNLGYQPQHF | TGTGCCAGCAACTTAGGATATCAGCCCCAGCATTTT
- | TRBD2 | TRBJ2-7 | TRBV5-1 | CASSQGLAGAGSYEQYF | TGCGCCAGCAGCCAAGGACTAGCGGGGGCCGGTTCCTACGAGCAGTACTTC
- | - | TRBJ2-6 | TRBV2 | CASSSQGANVLTF | TGTGCCAGCAGTTCTCAGGGGGCCAACGTCCTGACTTTC
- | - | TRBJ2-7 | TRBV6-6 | CAISVGGMDYEQYF | TGTGCCATCAGTGTAGGGGGGATGGACTACGAGCAGTACTTC